This section outlines one TCR beta chain sequence together with its context. The antigen is undetermined. It was with a sample-barcoded 5' primer and a J-beta primer mix that a second PCR of roughly 7 to 11 cycles was run. Via MiXCR, TCRdb re-called the 5' RACE reads, giving one row per CDR3 protein. Of 710,000 or so distinct CDR3 sequences listed, roughly 32% are singletons. Russia was home to the donors, healthy Caucasian individuals aged about 6 to 90. The data were obtained in a study of blood T cells in healthy people across ages. Overall study findings and caveats: Higher diversity, along with more naive CD4+ cells, distinguished long-lived donors from aged donors.

Sequencing was performed on blood. The clonotype comes from an elderly woman in good health.

The CDR3 DNA follows: TGTGCCACCAGCAGAGGAGTTGGACAGGGGAACACCGGGGAGCTGTTTTTT. Its protein is CATSRGVGQGNTGELFF. The rearrangement uses TRBV15 and TRBJ2-2; 8 nucleotides agree with TRBD1. The CDR3 runs 17 residues. Trimming took 1 base from V and 1 from J; bases not matched to a gene: 5. Germline V gene lookup returns CDR1 LNHNV and CDR2 YYDKDF (reference sequence).